A selection of T cell receptor beta chains follows, all from one sample in a study of cytomegalovirus exposure and HLA in healthy donors. TCRdb keeps only in-frame clones here, not all; method: immunoSEQ multiplex PCR. This table has hundreds of thousands of clones, 70% to 90% appearing once. Sample: PBMCs. The receptor source for this set is a girl aged 2-10 years in good health and CMV-seronegative. The CDR3 runs from the conserved cysteine through the conserved F or W.

>TRBV6-1
CASSENHGGRWDKNIQYF
>TRBV10-1
CASSELAGGRDTQYF
>TRBV18
CASSRTASGASYEQYF
>TRBV29-1
CSVQLQLYEQYF
>TRBV5-1
CASSWGLAGGLGLESYEQYF
>TRBV19
CASRARAGAGQPQHF
>TRBV6-5
CASRRSGDPYEQYF
>TRBV6-5
CASSYLKGGTGELFF
>TRBV6-6
CASSPDRGRTGELFF
>TRBV6-5
CASSYPGTGDLYGYTF
>TRBV10-3
CAISESRGYEQYF
>TRBV19
CASSSHREGSYEQYF
>TRBV5-1
CASSFSSTGQLSYEQYF
>TRBV6-5
CASSYGGRGYEQYF
>TRBV2
CAIDLLAGMQYF
>TRBV18
CASSRTPDSISGANVLTF
>TRBV6-1
CASSEIGDRDDYEQFF
>TRBV9
CASSAEGGGEQYF
>TRBV10-2
CASRGPGQGNEQYF
>TRBV14
CASSQGLSGTGNTIYF
>TRBV18
CASSLDASTDTQYF
>TRBV5-1
CASSLTERTMNTEAFF
>TRBV5-1
CASSLPGGADTQYF
>TRBV5-1
CASSFNSGGSYGYTF
>TRBV7-9
CASGGPTSGSGVETQYF
>TRBV19
CASSRLSASTDTQYF
>TRBV4-2
CASSQASGGPQETQYF
>TRBV5-1
CASSLDGGNGNQPQHF
>TRBV5-1
CASSLSAGRGYEQYF
>TRBV10-1
CASSRDRAGEQYF
>TRBV7-9
CASSLNGGQGRYGYTF
>TRBV18
CASSPFEGTGNTIYF
>TRBV5-1
CASSLEPQGSPLHF
>TRBV6-1
CASRDRGREAEAFF
>TRBV5-1
CASSLGASGSINTQYF
>TRBV19
CASSAGQRTPYEQYF
>TRBV5-1
CASSLRTSGRPNEQFF
>TRBV6-1
CASSHRSMNTEAFF
>TRBV5-1
CASSYGTATNEKLFF
>TRBV7-3
CASSFDRGNTIYF
>TRBV2
CASSVGAGGPNTGELFF
>TRBV4-2
CASSQRLAGGGPYEQYF
>TRBV5-1
CASSLGAIAAGNEQFF
>TRBV5-1
CASSLSGGSYEQYF
>TRBV29-1
CSVSWRDGGEAFF
>TRBV4-1
CASSRSGTASDYGYTF
>TRBV25-1
CASTGSTYGYTF
>TRBV7-9
CASSFPLAGNNEQFF
>TRBV19
CATSILRENQPQHF
>TRBV5-1
CASKTELNTEAFF
>TRBV5-1
CASSLGDRGRGSPLHF
>TRBV5-1
CASSPLSHSGRAGETQYF
>TRBV7-3
CASSLGRADTQYF
>TRBV7-9
CASSVTGNTEAFF